Listed below are T cell receptor beta chains from one sample, sequenced in a study of blood T cell repertoires in COVID-19. Sequencing was performed with immunoSEQ multiplex PCR; in TCRdb, only in-frame clones are kept and a portion is missing. The sample holds some 150,000 clones, about 80% seen once. The source material was PBMCs or T cells enriched from blood (not recorded which). Source of these receptors: a woman in her late teens or twenties who had been exposed to COVID-19. Both conserved end residues are part of each CDR3. The D gene is left open where the match is weak. Not every row has a clone size; where given, it reads once, few, many or a size class.

CDR3 length: 12
D gene: -
J gene: TRBJ1-1
clone size: -
V gene: TRBV7-9
CDR3 DNA: TGTGCCAGCAGCTTAGTCGTCGCTGAAGCTTTCTTT
CDR3 protein: CASSLVVAEAFF

CDR3 length: 13
D gene: TRBD2
J gene: TRBJ2-3
clone size: -
V gene: TRBV7-2
CDR3 DNA: TGTGCCAATGCGGGAGAGTACACAGATACGCAGTATTTT
CDR3 protein: CANAGEYTDTQYF

CDR3 length: 13
D gene: -
J gene: TRBJ2-7
clone size: few
V gene: TRBV2
CDR3 DNA: TGTGCCAGCAGTCTCACTTTCTCCTACGAGCAGTACTTC
CDR3 protein: CASSLTFSYEQYF

CDR3 length: 14
D gene: TRBD2
J gene: TRBJ2-7
clone size: -
V gene: TRBV3-1/TRBV3-2
CDR3 DNA: TGTGCCAGCAGGACTAGCGGGATTGCCTACGAGCAGTACTTC
CDR3 protein: CASRTSGIAYEQYF

CDR3 length: 18
D gene: TRBD2
J gene: TRBJ2-1
clone size: few
V gene: TRBV15
CDR3 DNA: TGTGCCACCAGCAGATCCAGGACTAGCGGAAGCTCCTACAATGAGCAGTTCTTC
CDR3 protein: CATSRSRTSGSSYNEQFF

CDR3 length: 16
D gene: -
J gene: TRBJ1-6
clone size: -
V gene: TRBV19
CDR3 DNA: TGTGCCAGTAGCCTAACAGGAGACCCGAATAATTCACCCCTCCACTTT
CDR3 protein: CASSLTGDPNNSPLHF

CDR3 length: 15
D gene: -
J gene: TRBJ1-2
clone size: -
V gene: TRBV6-2/TRBV6-3
CDR3 DNA: TGTGCCAGCAGTTGGGGAAAGGGGCTTTTTCATGGCTACACCTTC
CDR3 protein: CASSWGKGLFHGYTF

CDR3 length: 14
D gene: -
J gene: TRBJ2-7
clone size: -
V gene: TRBV7-6
CDR3 DNA: TGTGCCAGCAGCTCCGACAGCCTATCCTACGAGCAGTACTTC
CDR3 protein: CASSSDSLSYEQYF

CDR3 length: 16
D gene: -
J gene: TRBJ1-1
clone size: -
V gene: TRBV15
CDR3 DNA: TGTGCCACCAGCAGAGATAGACGAGAGGTCTACACTGAAGCTTTCTTT
CDR3 protein: CATSRDRREVYTEAFF

CDR3 length: 15
D gene: -
J gene: TRBJ1-4
clone size: -
V gene: TRBV2
CDR3 DNA: TGTGCCAGCAGTGACGATGGGGGGTCAGGGGAAAAACTGTTTTTT
CDR3 protein: CASSDDGGSGEKLFF

CDR3 length: 15
D gene: -
J gene: TRBJ2-7
clone size: -
V gene: TRBV10-2
CDR3 DNA: TGCGCCAGCAGGGGGATGGGAGGAGGTTTTTACGAGCAGTACTTC
CDR3 protein: CASRGMGGGFYEQYF

CDR3 length: 15
D gene: -
J gene: TRBJ1-2
clone size: -
V gene: TRBV18
CDR3 DNA: TGTGCCAGCTCACCCATATTAGAGGCAAACTATGGCTACACCTTC
CDR3 protein: CASSPILEANYGYTF

CDR3 length: 14
D gene: -
J gene: TRBJ1-1
clone size: -
V gene: TRBV5-1
CDR3 DNA: TGCGCCAGCAGCTTGGTGGCAGGGTCGGCTGAAGCTTTCTTT
CDR3 protein: CASSLVAGSAEAFF

CDR3 length: 17
D gene: -
J gene: TRBJ1-1
clone size: -
V gene: TRBV21-1
CDR3 DNA: TGTGCCAGCAGCAAAGAAAGGGGCAGGGCGAAGGACACTGAAGCTTTCTTT
CDR3 protein: CASSKERGRAKDTEAFF

CDR3 length: 14
D gene: TRBD1
J gene: TRBJ1-5
clone size: -
V gene: TRBV12-5
CDR3 DNA: TGTGCTAGTGGTCCGGGGGACAGCCTGTGGCCCCAGCATTTT
CDR3 protein: CASGPGDSLWPQHF

CDR3 length: 15
D gene: -
J gene: TRBJ2-7
clone size: few
V gene: TRBV3-1/TRBV3-2
CDR3 DNA: TGTGCCAGCAGCCAAGATCAAGGTAGACCAGACAAGCAGTACTTC
CDR3 protein: CASSQDQGRPDKQYF

CDR3 length: 15
D gene: TRBD2
J gene: TRBJ2-1
clone size: -
V gene: TRBV29-1
CDR3 DNA: TGCAGCGTTGAAGATAGCAGCGGGAGGGCCGATGAGCAGTTCTTC
CDR3 protein: CSVEDSSGRADEQFF

CDR3 length: 12
D gene: -
J gene: TRBJ1-2
clone size: -
V gene: TRBV12-3/TRBV12-4
CDR3 DNA: TGTGCCAGTAGTCTAAAGTCTCCCCCCGCCGCCTTC
CDR3 protein: CASSLKSPPAAF

CDR3 length: 13
D gene: -
J gene: TRBJ1-2
clone size: once
V gene: TRBV10-3
CDR3 DNA: TGTGCCATCAGTGGATCAGAGGCCTATGGCTACACCTTC
CDR3 protein: CAISGSEAYGYTF

CDR3 length: 16
D gene: TRBD1
J gene: TRBJ2-3
clone size: few
V gene: TRBV5-5
CDR3 DNA: TGTGCCAGCAGCTCTGAGGCCGGGACAGTTGGCGTTACGCAGTATTTT
CDR3 protein: CASSSEAGTVGVTQYF

CDR3 length: 13
D gene: TRBD1
J gene: TRBJ1-1
clone size: -
V gene: TRBV27
CDR3 DNA: TGTGCCAGCAGGCGGGGGACAGGGAGTGAAGCTTTCTTT
CDR3 protein: CASRRGTGSEAFF

CDR3 length: 14
D gene: TRBD1
J gene: TRBJ1-2
clone size: -
V gene: TRBV28
CDR3 DNA: TGTGCCAGCAGTTCCTCCGGGACAGGGGGCGCGTACACCTTC
CDR3 protein: CASSSSGTGGAYTF

CDR3 length: 16
D gene: -
J gene: TRBJ1-5
clone size: -
V gene: TRBV7-2
CDR3 DNA: TGTGCCAGCAGCTTGGGCTCCCAAACGTCGGATCAGCCCCAGCATTTT
CDR3 protein: CASSLGSQTSDQPQHF

CDR3 length: 15
D gene: -
J gene: TRBJ2-1
clone size: -
V gene: TRBV7-2
CDR3 DNA: TGTGCCAGCAGCGTAGGACTAGGGGGCCTGGGGGAGCAGTTCTTC
CDR3 protein: CASSVGLGGLGEQFF

CDR3 length: 13
D gene: -
J gene: TRBJ2-5
clone size: -
V gene: TRBV7-3
CDR3 DNA: TGTGCCAGCAGCTTAACCGGGGGAGAGACCCAGTACTTC
CDR3 protein: CASSLTGGETQYF

CDR3 length: 16
D gene: -
J gene: TRBJ2-1
clone size: -
V gene: TRBV5-1
CDR3 DNA: TGCGCCAGCAGCTTCATACCGGGAACTACCTACAATGAGCAGTTCTTC
CDR3 protein: CASSFIPGTTYNEQFF

CDR3 length: 18
D gene: TRBD2
J gene: TRBJ2-2
clone size: -
V gene: TRBV15
CDR3 DNA: TGTGCCACCAGCAGAGGGGATACTAGCGGGGGCCACACCGGGGAGCTGTTTTTT
CDR3 protein: CATSRGDTSGGHTGELFF

CDR3 length: 18
D gene: TRBD2
J gene: TRBJ2-3
clone size: -
V gene: TRBV20-1
CDR3 DNA: TGCAGTGCTAGTTCGAGCGGGAGAAGAAGGTTGTACACAGATACGCAGTATTTT
CDR3 protein: CSASSSGRRRLYTDTQYF

CDR3 length: 16
D gene: -
J gene: TRBJ2-5
clone size: -
V gene: TRBV18
CDR3 DNA: TGTGCCAGCTCACCGGACTGGGTTAGTATCGGAGAGACCCAGTACTTC
CDR3 protein: CASSPDWVSIGETQYF

CDR3 length: 15
D gene: TRBD2
J gene: TRBJ2-7
clone size: -
V gene: TRBV2
CDR3 DNA: TGTGTGTTGGGGGGGAGGACGGGAGCGACCTACGAGCAGTACTTC
CDR3 protein: CVLGGRTGATYEQYF

CDR3 length: 17
D gene: TRBD1
J gene: TRBJ1-5
clone size: -
V gene: TRBV12-5
CDR3 DNA: TGTGCTAGTGGTTTGGTACTGGGACAGGGACTCAATCAGCCCCAGCATTTT
CDR3 protein: CASGLVLGQGLNQPQHF

CDR3 length: 14
D gene: TRBD1
J gene: TRBJ1-1
clone size: -
V gene: TRBV6-5
CDR3 DNA: TGTGCCAGCAGAGACGGGGACAGGGTGACTGAAGCTTTCTTT
CDR3 protein: CASRDGDRVTEAFF

CDR3 length: 17
D gene: TRBD1
J gene: TRBJ1-4
clone size: -
V gene: TRBV12-5
CDR3 DNA: TGTGCTAGTGGTTTGGTACTAGGGGACAGGGATTATGAAAAACTGTTTTTT
CDR3 protein: CASGLVLGDRDYEKLFF

CDR3 length: 14
D gene: TRBD1
J gene: TRBJ1-4
clone size: -
V gene: TRBV2
CDR3 DNA: TGTGCCAGCACCTTCAAGACAGGGGGGGAAAAACTGTTTTTT
CDR3 protein: CASTFKTGGEKLFF

CDR3 length: 14
D gene: -
J gene: TRBJ1-3
clone size: -
V gene: TRBV30
CDR3 DNA: TGTGCCTGGACGGTCGGGGGAACTGGAAACACCATATATTTT
CDR3 protein: CAWTVGGTGNTIYF

CDR3 length: 11
D gene: -
J gene: TRBJ2-7
clone size: once
V gene: TRBV12-3/TRBV12-4
CDR3 DNA: TGTGCCAGCAGCATAGACTACGAGCAGTACTTC
CDR3 protein: CASSIDYEQYF

CDR3 length: 13
D gene: TRBD1
J gene: TRBJ2-3
clone size: -
V gene: TRBV2
CDR3 DNA: TGTGCCAGCAGTGAGGGTTCGAGGGGGCGCATCTATTTT
CDR3 protein: CASSEGSRGRIYF

CDR3 length: 20
D gene: TRBD2
J gene: TRBJ2-7
clone size: -
V gene: TRBV5-8
CDR3 DNA: TGTGCCAGCAGCTTCGGTCTTGTGGGTGCTAGCGGGAGGGCCCAGTACGAGCAGTACTTC
CDR3 protein: CASSFGLVGASGRAQYEQYF

CDR3 length: 15
D gene: TRBD1
J gene: TRBJ1-5
clone size: -
V gene: TRBV5-1
CDR3 DNA: TGCGCCAGCAGCGCCACAGGGGGTCCGAATCAGCCCCAGCATTTT
CDR3 protein: CASSATGGPNQPQHF

CDR3 length: 14
D gene: TRBD2
J gene: TRBJ2-3
clone size: once
V gene: TRBV5-6
CDR3 DNA: TGTGCCAGCAGTCGGACTAGCGGGAGCGATACGCAGTATTTT
CDR3 protein: CASSRTSGSDTQYF

CDR3 length: 15
D gene: TRBD1
J gene: TRBJ1-1
clone size: -
V gene: TRBV12-5
CDR3 DNA: TGTGCTAGTGGTTTGGTAAACAGGGGGTACTCTGAAGCTTTCTTT
CDR3 protein: CASGLVNRGYSEAFF

CDR3 length: 11
D gene: -
J gene: TRBJ1-2
clone size: few
V gene: TRBV28
CDR3 DNA: TGTGCCAGCAGTTACTTACGTCGCTACACCTTC
CDR3 protein: CASSYLRRYTF

CDR3 length: 16
D gene: -
J gene: TRBJ1-1
clone size: -
V gene: TRBV7-2
CDR3 DNA: TGTGCCAGCAGCTTAGCGGAAGGACTGGTGAACACTGAAGCTTTCTTT
CDR3 protein: CASSLAEGLVNTEAFF

CDR3 length: 15
D gene: -
J gene: TRBJ1-1
clone size: -
V gene: TRBV6-5
CDR3 DNA: TGTGCCAGCGATTCACAAGTGGGGGCTATCACTGAAGCTTTCTTT
CDR3 protein: CASDSQVGAITEAFF

CDR3 length: 12
D gene: -
J gene: TRBJ2-1
clone size: -
V gene: TRBV2
CDR3 DNA: TGTGCCATCCGGGAGACACGAGCTGAGCAGTTCTTC
CDR3 protein: CAIRETRAEQFF

CDR3 length: 14
D gene: -
J gene: TRBJ2-5
clone size: -
V gene: TRBV30
CDR3 DNA: TGTGCCTGGAGTGTACTCATTTTTGCGGAGACCCAGTACTTC
CDR3 protein: CAWSVLIFAETQYF

CDR3 length: 14
D gene: -
J gene: TRBJ2-5
clone size: -
V gene: TRBV5-1
CDR3 DNA: TGCGCCAGCAGCTTGGTGCCAGTTCAAGAGACCCAGTACTTC
CDR3 protein: CASSLVPVQETQYF

CDR3 length: 16
D gene: -
J gene: TRBJ1-2
clone size: once
V gene: TRBV7-9
CDR3 DNA: TGTGCCAGCAGCTTAAACCGGGTCCCTGGCGACTATGGCTACACCTTC
CDR3 protein: CASSLNRVPGDYGYTF

CDR3 length: 13
D gene: TRBD1
J gene: TRBJ1-6
clone size: once
V gene: TRBV7-9
CDR3 DNA: TGTGCCAGCAGCTGGGGACAGGGAAAGTCCCTCCACTTT
CDR3 protein: CASSWGQGKSLHF

CDR3 length: 14
D gene: TRBD1
J gene: TRBJ1-4
clone size: -
V gene: TRBV19
CDR3 DNA: TGTGCCAGTAGCACAGGACAGGTCAATGAAAAACTGTTTTTT
CDR3 protein: CASSTGQVNEKLFF

CDR3 length: 13
D gene: -
J gene: TRBJ1-1
clone size: -
V gene: TRBV5-1
CDR3 DNA: TGCGCCAGCAGCGGGGACAAGAACACTGAAGCTTTCTTT
CDR3 protein: CASSGDKNTEAFF

CDR3 length: 12
D gene: -
J gene: TRBJ2-2
clone size: -
V gene: TRBV27
CDR3 DNA: TGTGCCAGCAGTTTGGGGAGCGGGGAGCTGTTTTTT
CDR3 protein: CASSLGSGELFF

CDR3 length: 15
D gene: -
J gene: TRBJ1-2
clone size: -
V gene: TRBV6-5
CDR3 DNA: TGTGCCAGCAACCCCCGAGGGAGGGAAGGTTATGGCTACACCTTC
CDR3 protein: CASNPRGREGYGYTF

CDR3 length: 14
D gene: -
J gene: TRBJ1-1
clone size: -
V gene: TRBV6-2/TRBV6-3
CDR3 DNA: TGTGCCAGCAGTTATCGGGAAAGGAACACTGAAGCTTTCTTT
CDR3 protein: CASSYRERNTEAFF

CDR3 length: 16
D gene: TRBD2
J gene: TRBJ2-7
clone size: -
V gene: TRBV2
CDR3 DNA: TGTGCCAGCACTATGGGACTAGCGACCACGGGGTACGAGCAGTACTTC
CDR3 protein: CASTMGLATTGYEQYF

CDR3 length: 15
D gene: TRBD1
J gene: TRBJ2-7
clone size: -
V gene: TRBV18
CDR3 DNA: TGTGCCAGCTCGAGGGACAGGGGGCCGGCCTACGAGCAGTACTTC
CDR3 protein: CASSRDRGPAYEQYF

CDR3 length: 14
D gene: -
J gene: TRBJ1-6
clone size: -
V gene: TRBV9
CDR3 DNA: TGTGCCAGCAGCGTAGATCCCGAGGGAAGGGTCCTCCACTTT
CDR3 protein: CASSVDPEGRVLHF

CDR3 length: 15
D gene: TRBD1
J gene: TRBJ2-5
clone size: -
V gene: TRBV5-1
CDR3 DNA: TGCGCCAGCAGCTCGAATAGGACAGGGGAAGAGACCCAGTACTTC
CDR3 protein: CASSSNRTGEETQYF

CDR3 length: 13
D gene: -
J gene: TRBJ1-5
clone size: -
V gene: TRBV28
CDR3 DNA: TGTGCCAGCACTTTACAGTCCTTGCAGCCCCAGCATTTT
CDR3 protein: CASTLQSLQPQHF

CDR3 length: 13
D gene: -
J gene: TRBJ1-5
clone size: -
V gene: TRBV6-6
CDR3 DNA: TGTGCCAGCAGTCGAGCCGGGGGTCAGCCCCAGCATTTT
CDR3 protein: CASSRAGGQPQHF